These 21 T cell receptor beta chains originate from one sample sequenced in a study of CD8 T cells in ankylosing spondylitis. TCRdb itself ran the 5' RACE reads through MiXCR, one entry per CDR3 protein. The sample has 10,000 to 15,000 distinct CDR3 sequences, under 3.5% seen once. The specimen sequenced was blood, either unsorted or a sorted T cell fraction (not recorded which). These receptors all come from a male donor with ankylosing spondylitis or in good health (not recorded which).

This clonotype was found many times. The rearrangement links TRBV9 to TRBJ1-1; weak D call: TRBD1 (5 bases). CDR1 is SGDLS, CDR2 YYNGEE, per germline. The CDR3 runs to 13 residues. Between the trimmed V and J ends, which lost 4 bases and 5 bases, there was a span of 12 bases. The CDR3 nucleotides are TGTGCCAGCAGCTTCGGGACTGATACTGAAGCTTTCTTT. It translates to CASSFGTDTEAFF.

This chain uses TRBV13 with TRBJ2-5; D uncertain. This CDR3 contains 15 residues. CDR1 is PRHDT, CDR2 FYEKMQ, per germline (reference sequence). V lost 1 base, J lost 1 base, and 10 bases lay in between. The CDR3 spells CASSLAQSRQETQYF. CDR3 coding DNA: TGTGCCAGCAGCTTAGCACAGAGCCGCCAAGAGACCCAGTACTTC.

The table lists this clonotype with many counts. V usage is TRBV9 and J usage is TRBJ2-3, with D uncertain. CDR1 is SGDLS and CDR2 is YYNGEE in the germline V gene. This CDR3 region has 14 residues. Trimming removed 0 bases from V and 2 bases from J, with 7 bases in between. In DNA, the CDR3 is TGTGCCAGCAGCGTAGGAACAGACACAGATACGCAGTATTTT. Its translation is CASSVGTDTDTQYF.

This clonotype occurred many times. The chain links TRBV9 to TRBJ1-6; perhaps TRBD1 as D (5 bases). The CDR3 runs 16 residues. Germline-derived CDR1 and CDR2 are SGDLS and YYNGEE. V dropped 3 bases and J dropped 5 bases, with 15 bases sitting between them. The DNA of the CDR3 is TGTGCCAGCAGCGCGGGGGACGCCTTTAATAATTCACCCCTCCACTTT. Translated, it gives CASSAGDAFNNSPLHF.

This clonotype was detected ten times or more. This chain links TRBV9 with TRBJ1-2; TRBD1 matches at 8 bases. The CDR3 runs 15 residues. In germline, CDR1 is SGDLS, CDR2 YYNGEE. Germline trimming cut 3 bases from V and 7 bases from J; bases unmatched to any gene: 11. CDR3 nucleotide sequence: TGTGCCAGCAGCGCGACAGGGGACCCACTAAGTGGCTACACCTTC. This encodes CASSATGDPLSGYTF. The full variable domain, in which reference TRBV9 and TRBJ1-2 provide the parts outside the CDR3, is DSGVTQTPKHLITATGQRVTLRCSPRSGDLSVYWYQQSLDQGLQFLIQYYNGEERAKGNILERFSAQQFPDLHSELNLSSLELGDSALYFCASSATGDPLSGYTFGSGTRLTVV.

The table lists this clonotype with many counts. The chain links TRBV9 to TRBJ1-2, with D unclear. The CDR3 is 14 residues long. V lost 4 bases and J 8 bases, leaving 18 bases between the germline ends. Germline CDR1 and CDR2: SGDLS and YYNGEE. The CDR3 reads CASSPTLGVLGYTF. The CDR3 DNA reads TGTGCCAGCAGCCCGACCCTCGGAGTGCTCGGCTACACCTTC.

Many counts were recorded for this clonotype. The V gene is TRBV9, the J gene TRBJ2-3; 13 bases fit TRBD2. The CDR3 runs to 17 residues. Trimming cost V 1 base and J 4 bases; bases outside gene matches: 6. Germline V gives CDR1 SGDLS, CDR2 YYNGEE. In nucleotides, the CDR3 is TGTGCCAGCAGCGTATCCGGACTAGCGGGGGTTCCAGATACGCAGTATTTT. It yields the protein CASSVSGLAGVPDTQYF.

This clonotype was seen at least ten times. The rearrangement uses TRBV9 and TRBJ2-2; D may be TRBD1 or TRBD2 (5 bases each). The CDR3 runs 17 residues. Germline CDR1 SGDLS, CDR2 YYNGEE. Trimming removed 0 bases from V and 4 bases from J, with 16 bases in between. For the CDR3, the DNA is TGTGCCAGCAGCGTAGGAGCGGCCCCCGGGGCCACCGGGGAGCTGTTTTTT. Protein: CASSVGAAPGATGELFF. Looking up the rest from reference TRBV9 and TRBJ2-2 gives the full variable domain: DSGVTQTPKHLITATGQRVTLRCSPRSGDLSVYWYQQSLDQGLQFLIQYYNGEERAKGNILERFSAQQFPDLHSELNLSSLELGDSALYFCASSVGAAPGATGELFFGEGSRLTVL.

CDR3 sequence (DNA): TGTGCCAGCAGCGCCACGGGCGGTCAGCCCCAGCATTTT. It yields the protein CASSATGGQPQHF. The chain is built from TRBV9 and TRBJ1-5; D is unresolved. The CDR3 has 13 amino acids. Germline V gives CDR1 SGDLS, CDR2 YYNGEE. Trimming removed 3 bases from V and 6 bases from J, with 10 bases in between.

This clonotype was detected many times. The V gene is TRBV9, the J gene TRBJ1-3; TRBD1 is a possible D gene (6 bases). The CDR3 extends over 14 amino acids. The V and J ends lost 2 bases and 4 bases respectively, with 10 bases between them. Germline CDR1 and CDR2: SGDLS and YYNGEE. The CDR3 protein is CASSVKGGGNTIYF. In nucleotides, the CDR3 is TGTGCCAGCAGCGTGAAGGGGGGAGGAAACACCATATATTTT.

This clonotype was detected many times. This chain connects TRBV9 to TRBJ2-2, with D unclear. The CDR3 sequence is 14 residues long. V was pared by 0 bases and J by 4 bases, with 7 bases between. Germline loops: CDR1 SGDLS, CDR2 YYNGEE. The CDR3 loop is CASSVVMGTGELFF. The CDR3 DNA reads TGTGCCAGCAGCGTAGTCATGGGCACCGGGGAGCTGTTTTTT.

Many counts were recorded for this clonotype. CDR3 amino acids: CASSVVSNTGELFF. Here the CDR3 DNA reads TGTGCCAGCAGCGTAGTCTCCAACACCGGGGAGCTGTTTTTT. The rearrangement joins TRBV9 to TRBJ2-2; D remains ambiguous. Per the germline V gene, CDR1 is SGDLS and CDR2 is YYNGEE. Trimming pared 0 bases from V and 2 bases from J, leaving 5 bases between. The CDR3 is made up of 14 amino acids.

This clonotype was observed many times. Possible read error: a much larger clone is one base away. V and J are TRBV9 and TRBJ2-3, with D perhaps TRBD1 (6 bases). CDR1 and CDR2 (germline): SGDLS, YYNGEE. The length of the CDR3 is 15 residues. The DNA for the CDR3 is TGTGCCAGCATCGTACGGCAGGGGATGTCAGATACGCAGTATTTT. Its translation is CASIVRQGMSDTQYF.

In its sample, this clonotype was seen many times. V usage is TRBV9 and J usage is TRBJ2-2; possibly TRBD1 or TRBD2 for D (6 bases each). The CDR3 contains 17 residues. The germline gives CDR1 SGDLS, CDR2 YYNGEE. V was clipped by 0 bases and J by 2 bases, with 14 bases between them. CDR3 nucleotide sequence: TGTGCCAGCAGCGTAGGTACCGGGGGCAGAAACACCGGGGAGCTGTTTTTT. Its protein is CASSVGTGGRNTGELFF.

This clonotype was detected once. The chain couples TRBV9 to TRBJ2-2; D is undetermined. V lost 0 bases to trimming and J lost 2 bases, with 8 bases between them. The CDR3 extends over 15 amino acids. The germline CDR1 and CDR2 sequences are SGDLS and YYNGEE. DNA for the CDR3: TGTGCCAGCAGCGTAGAGGGTATTAACACCGGGGAGCTGTTTTTT. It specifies CASSVEGINTGELFF.

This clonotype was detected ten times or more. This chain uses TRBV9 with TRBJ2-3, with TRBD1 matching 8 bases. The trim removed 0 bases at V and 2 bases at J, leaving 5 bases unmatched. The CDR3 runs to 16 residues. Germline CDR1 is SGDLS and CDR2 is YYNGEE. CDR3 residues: CASSVVSGGYTDTQYF. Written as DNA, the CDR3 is TGTGCCAGCAGCGTAGTGTCAGGGGGCTACACAGATACGCAGTATTTT.

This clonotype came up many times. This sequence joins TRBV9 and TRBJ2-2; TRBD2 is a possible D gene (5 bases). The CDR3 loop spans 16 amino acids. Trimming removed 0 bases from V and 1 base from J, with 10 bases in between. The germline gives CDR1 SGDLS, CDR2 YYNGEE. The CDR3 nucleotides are TGTGCCAGCAGCGTAGGTTCAGGACTGAACACCGGGGAGCTGTTTTTT. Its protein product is CASSVGSGLNTGELFF.

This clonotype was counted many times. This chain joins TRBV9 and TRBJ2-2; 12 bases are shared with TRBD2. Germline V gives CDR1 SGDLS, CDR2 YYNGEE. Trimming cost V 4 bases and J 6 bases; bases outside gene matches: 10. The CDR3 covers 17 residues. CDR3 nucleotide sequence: TGTGCCAGCAGCCCACGAACTAGCGGGAGGCCCCCCGGGGAGCTGTTTTTT. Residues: CASSPRTSGRPPGELFF.

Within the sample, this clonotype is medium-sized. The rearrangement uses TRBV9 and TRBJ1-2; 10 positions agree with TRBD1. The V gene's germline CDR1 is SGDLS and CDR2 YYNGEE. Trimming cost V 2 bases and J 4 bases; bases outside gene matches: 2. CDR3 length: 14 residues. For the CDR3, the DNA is TGTGCCAGCAGCGTTGACAGGGGGCCCTATGGCTACACCTTC. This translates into CASSVDRGPYGYTF.

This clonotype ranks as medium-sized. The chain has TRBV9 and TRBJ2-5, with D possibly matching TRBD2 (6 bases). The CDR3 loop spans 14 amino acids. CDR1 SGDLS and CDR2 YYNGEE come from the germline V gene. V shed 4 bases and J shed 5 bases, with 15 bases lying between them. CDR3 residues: CASSYKGGGETQYF. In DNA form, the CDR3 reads TGTGCCAGCAGCTACAAGGGAGGCGGGGAGACCCAGTACTTC.

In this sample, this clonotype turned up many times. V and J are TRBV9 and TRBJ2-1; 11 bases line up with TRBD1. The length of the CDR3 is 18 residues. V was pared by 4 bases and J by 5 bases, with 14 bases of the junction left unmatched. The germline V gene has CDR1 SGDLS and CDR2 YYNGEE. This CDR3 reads CASSPRGKGQGGNNEQFF. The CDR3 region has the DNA TGTGCCAGCAGCCCTAGAGGGAAGGGACAGGGGGGCAACAATGAGCAGTTCTTC.